A selection of T cell receptor beta chains follows, all from one sample in a study of blood T cell repertoires in COVID-19. The protocol was immunoSEQ multiplex PCR, while the TCRdb copy is restricted to in-frame clones and leaves out a portion. Among 250,000 to 350,000 clones listed, about 85% were seen once. Sequencing was done on a sample of PBMCs or T cells enriched from blood (not recorded which). The receptors originated from a woman between 50 and 59 years old who had recovered from COVID-19. The CDR3 runs from the conserved cysteine through the conserved F or W. D genes are given only for firm matches. The listing skips clone size in some rows; elsewhere it reads once, few, many or a size class.

J gene,V gene,D gene,clone size,CDR3 protein,CDR3 DNA
TRBJ2-1,TRBV29-1,TRBD2,NA,CSVASGLAGGSEQFF,TGCAGCGTGGCTTCGGGACTAGCGGGAGGATCTGAGCAGTTCTTC
TRBJ2-7,TRBV5-1,NA,few,CASSSGNYEQYF,TGCGCCAGCAGCTCGGGAAACTACGAGCAGTACTTC
TRBJ2-1,TRBV20-1,NA,NA,CSSSGREQFF,TGCAGTTCAAGCGGAAGAGAGCAGTTCTTC
TRBJ1-1,TRBV7-2,NA,NA,CASSFRVSNTEAFF,TGTGCCAGCAGCTTTCGTGTCTCGAACACTGAAGCTTTCTTT
TRBJ1-5,TRBV4-1,NA,NA,CASSPSGTGLNQPQHF,TGCGCCAGCAGCCCCAGCGGGACGGGTCTTAATCAGCCCCAGCATTTT
TRBJ2-7,TRBV6-2/TRBV6-3,NA,NA,CASSSAGGPYEQYF,TGTGCCAGCAGTTCTGCCGGGGGACCCTACGAGCAGTACTTC
TRBJ2-1,TRBV18,TRBD1,NA,CASSPIRQGADEQFF,TGTGCCAGCTCACCAATTAGACAGGGGGCAGATGAGCAGTTCTTC
TRBJ2-2,TRBV7-9,TRBD2,NA,CASSSSVGGSGGELFF,TGTGCCAGCAGCTCCTCTGTGGGCGGGAGCGGCGGGGAGCTGTTTTTT
TRBJ1-1,TRBV6-5,NA,many,CATTNRAEAFF,TGTGCCACCACAAACCGGGCTGAAGCTTTCTTT
TRBJ1-1,TRBV18,NA,few,CASSREQMNTEAFF,TGTGCCAGCTCTCGGGAACAGATGAACACTGAAGCTTTCTTT
TRBJ1-5,TRBV7-2,TRBD1,NA,CASSFDRAQNQPQHF,TGTGCCAGCAGCTTCGACAGGGCTCAGAATCAGCCCCAGCATTTT
TRBJ2-7,TRBV4-3,TRBD2,NA,CASSQGLAGEGRYEQYF,TGCGCCAGCAGCCAAGGACTAGCGGGAGAAGGGCGCTACGAGCAGTACTTC
TRBJ2-7,TRBV9,NA,NA,CASSVRGSSPYEQYF,TGTGCCAGCAGCGTTCGGGGGAGTAGCCCCTACGAGCAGTACTTC
TRBJ2-3,TRBV7-6,NA,NA,CASSPQTGGNGGTQYF,TGTGCCAGCAGCCCTCAGACAGGTGGTAATGGAGGCACGCAGTATTTT
TRBJ2-1,TRBV9,TRBD2,NA,CASSAQTPGLAPNEQFF,TGTGCCAGCAGCGCTCAGACACCGGGACTAGCCCCAAATGAGCAGTTCTTC
TRBJ1-1,TRBV6-5,NA,NA,CASSYSRTALNTEAFF,TGTGCCAGCAGTTACTCGAGGACAGCACTGAACACTGAAGCTTTCTTT
TRBJ1-2,TRBV7-9,TRBD1,once,CASSLDRGYTF,TGTGCCAGCAGCTTAGACAGGGGGTACACCTTC
TRBJ2-3,TRBV5-1,TRBD2,once,CASRREEADTQYF,TGCGCCAGCAGGCGGGAGGAGGCAGATACGCAGTATTTT
TRBJ2-2,TRBV4-2,NA,NA,CASSRWTDQGTGELFF,TGTGCCAGCAGCCGGTGGACGGACCAGGGCACCGGGGAGCTGTTTTTT
TRBJ1-2,TRBV18,NA,NA,CASSPLDSSGGYTF,TGTGCCAGCTCACCACTGGACAGCTCCGGAGGCTACACCTTC
TRBJ2-3,TRBV9,TRBD2,NA,CASSVGAGGQGSTDTQYF,TGTGCCAGCAGCGTAGGAGCGGGAGGGCAAGGGAGTACAGATACGCAGTATTTT
TRBJ2-2,TRBV24-1,TRBD2,NA,CATSETSLGTGELFF,TGTGCCACCAGTGAGACTAGCCTCGGGACCGGGGAGCTGTTTTTT
TRBJ1-1,TRBV5-6,NA,NA,CASRYGQNYMNTEAFF,TGTGCCAGCAGATACGGACAGAATTACATGAACACTGAAGCTTTCTTT
TRBJ1-1,TRBV14,NA,few,CASSQARYTLNTEAFF,TGTGCCAGCAGCCAAGCTCGCTATACCTTGAACACTGAAGCTTTCTTT
TRBJ2-1,TRBV25-1,NA,NA,CASSAGGANGEQFF,TGTGCCAGCAGTGCCGGGGGAGCAAACGGTGAGCAGTTCTTC
TRBJ2-5,TRBV6-6,TRBD2,NA,CAGRGTSQETQYF,TGTGCCGGCCGAGGGACTAGCCAAGAGACCCAGTACTTC
TRBJ1-6,TRBV15,NA,NA,CATSRDRAGSPLHF,TGTGCCACCAGCAGAGATCGGGCGGGGTCACCCCTCCACTTT
TRBJ1-6,TRBV14,NA,NA,CASSLEGPGVSPLHF,TGTGCCAGCAGCCTAGAAGGGCCCGGGGTGTCACCCCTCCACTTT
TRBJ2-3,TRBV19,NA,NA,CASTQGRGYTDTQYF,TGTGCCAGTACCCAGGGGAGGGGCTACACAGATACGCAGTATTTT
TRBJ2-4,TRBV28,NA,NA,CASGNRQNIQYF,TGTGCCAGCGGTAACAGACAAAACATTCAGTACTTC
TRBJ2-1,TRBV7-2,NA,NA,CASTRLVGEVNEQFF,TGTGCCAGCACCCGACTAGTTGGGGAGGTCAATGAGCAGTTCTTC
TRBJ2-3,TRBV10-2,NA,NA,CASSESGGGRVGTDTQYF,TGCGCCAGCAGTGAGTCAGGTGGGGGCAGGGTGGGCACAGATACGCAGTATTTT
TRBJ1-2,TRBV6-5,NA,NA,CASSLGTFYGYTF,TGTGCCAGCAGCCTCGGGACTTTTTATGGCTACACCTTC
TRBJ2-7,TRBV5-4,TRBD1,NA,CASSLPGTGFYEQYF,TGTGCCAGCAGCTTACCCGGGACAGGGTTTTACGAGCAGTACTTC
TRBJ1-5,TRBV19,NA,NA,CASSPGHHQPQHF,TGTGCCAGTTCCCCGGGACACCATCAGCCCCAGCATTTT
TRBJ1-5,TRBV18,NA,NA,CASSSGGGQPQHF,TGTGCCAGCTCATCCGGGGGTGGGCAGCCCCAGCATTTT
TRBJ2-1,TRBV7-2,TRBD2,once,CASSLQAGGPDEQFF,TGTGCCAGCAGCTTACAAGCGGGAGGGCCCGATGAGCAGTTCTTC
TRBJ2-2,TRBV6-2/TRBV6-3,NA,NA,CASSPGLKRTGELFF,TGTGCCAGCAGCCCCGGACTTAAGAGGACCGGGGAGCTGTTTTTT
TRBJ1-1,TRBV5-1,NA,NA,CASSLALSGPEAFF,TGCGCCAGCAGCTTGGCCTTGTCAGGGCCAGAAGCTTTCTTT
TRBJ2-3,TRBV5-1,NA,NA,CASSLSGVVSSTDTQYF,TGCGCCAGCAGCTTGTCCGGGGTCGTCTCTAGCACAGATACGCAGTATTTT
TRBJ1-4,TRBV27,TRBD1,NA,CASRAPGQGASGEKLFF,TGTGCCAGCAGAGCTCCGGGACAGGGGGCAAGTGGTGAAAAACTGTTTTTT
TRBJ1-1,TRBV4-1,TRBD1,NA,CASSQDHGRGKEAFF,TGCGCCAGCAGCCAAGATCACGGCAGGGGGAAGGAAGCTTTCTTT
TRBJ1-1,TRBV7-3,NA,NA,CASSPGIFNTEAFF,TGTGCCAGCAGCCCCGGGATTTTCAACACTGAAGCTTTCTTT
TRBJ1-1,TRBV7-2,NA,NA,CASRERFPTEAFF,TGTGCCAGTAGAGAGAGGTTTCCCACTGAAGCTTTCTTT
TRBJ1-3,TRBV5-1,NA,NA,CASSLGLSGNTIYF,TGCGCCAGCAGCTTGGGTCTCTCTGGAAACACCATATATTTT
TRBJ1-1,TRBV7-9,TRBD1,NA,CASSTQGAGNTEAFF,TGTGCCAGCAGCACCCAGGGGGCAGGGAACACTGAAGCTTTCTTT
TRBJ1-1,TRBV1,NA,NA,CTSLTVLNTEAFF,TGCACCAGCCTGACAGTACTGAACACTGAAGCTTTCTTT
TRBJ1-5,TRBV6-1,NA,NA,CASRRTDTSNQPQHF,TGTGCCAGCAGGAGGACAGATACTAGCAATCAGCCCCAGCATTTT
TRBJ2-1,TRBV14,TRBD2,NA,CASSLQLADTYNEQFF,TGTGCCAGCAGCCTTCAACTAGCGGATACCTACAATGAGCAGTTCTTC
TRBJ1-2,TRBV20-1,NA,NA,CSASRQGWGYTF,TGCAGTGCTAGTAGGCAGGGGTGGGGCTACACCTTC
TRBJ2-3,TRBV6-2/TRBV6-3,NA,NA,CASSARLVADTQYF,TGTGCCAGCAGTGCCCGACTAGTTGCAGATACGCAGTATTTT
TRBJ2-1,TRBV19,NA,NA,CASRRGAYNEQFF,TGTGCCAGTCGAAGGGGCGCCTACAATGAGCAGTTCTTC
TRBJ1-5,TRBV7-8,NA,NA,CASSSTAGANQPQHF,TGTGCCAGCAGCTCGACAGCAGGGGCAAATCAGCCCCAGCATTTT
TRBJ1-2,TRBV14,NA,NA,CASSQGKTENYGYTF,TGTGCCAGCAGCCAAGGGAAGACAGAGAACTATGGCTACACCTTC